These 14 T cell receptor beta chains were all obtained from the same sample, sequenced in a study of blood T cell repertoires in COVID-19. The table came from immunoSEQ multiplex PCR; TCRdb's copy has only in-frame clones and leaves some out. The profile shows 150,000 to 200,000 clones, around 84% of them singletons. The sample consisted of peripheral blood. Source of these receptors: a woman aged 70-85 years with COVID-19, enrolled during active disease.

J is TRBJ2-1 and V is TRBV5-1, with a tentative D call TRBD2 (6 bases). In germline, CDR1 is SGHRS, CDR2 YFSETQ. The CDR3 consists of 12 residues. Trimming removed 4 bases from V and 9 bases from J, with 11 bases in between. CDR3 protein: CASSPDGSEQFF. DNA of the CDR3: TGCGCCAGCAGCCCGGACGGGAGTGAGCAGTTCTTC.

The rearrangement uses TRBV30 and TRBJ2-7, with 12 bases aligning to TRBD1. Losses at the gene ends were 0 bases for V and 6 bases for J; bases not matched to a gene: 6. The germline V gene has CDR1 GTSNPN and CDR2 SVGIG (reference sequence). The length of the CDR3 is 15 residues. The CDR3 here is CAWSVVGTGGCEQYV. The CDR3 DNA sequence: TGTGCCTGGAGTGTAGTCGGGACAGGGGGCTGCGAGCAGTACGTC.

This clone was found once. This chain joins TRBV19 and TRBJ2-3; 8 bases align to TRBD2. This CDR3 spans 15 amino acids. Germline CDR1 is LNHDA and CDR2 is SQIVND (reference sequence). V gave up 5 bases and J gave up 2 bases; unmatched junction bases: 6. This CDR3 is CASSLNGLATDTQYF. In DNA form, the CDR3 reads TGTGCCAGTAGTCTTAACGGACTAGCCACAGATACGCAGTATTTT.

This clone has a handful of counts. This sequence joins TRBV7-3 and TRBJ2-1, with D tentatively TRBD2 (6 bases). The V and J ends lost 1 base and 9 bases respectively, with 10 bases between them. CDR3 length: 13 amino acids. Germline values: CDR1 SGHTA, CDR2 FQGTGA. CDR3 coding DNA: TGTGCCAGCAGCTTAAAGGGACTGGTTGAGCAGTTCTTC. Translation gives CASSLKGLVEQFF.

This chain connects TRBV6-5 to TRBJ1-5; D gene ambiguous. The ends were cut back, 7 bases at V and 9 bases at J, with 13 bases in the middle. This CDR3 is 12 amino acids long. CDR1 and CDR2 (germline): MNHEY, SVGAGI. The CDR3 reads CASKTASGPQHF. Written as DNA, the CDR3 is TGTGCCAGCAAAACCGCCTCGGGGCCCCAGCATTTT.

This clone showed up just a few times. This rearrangement joins TRBV7-8 to TRBJ2-7; 11 bases map to TRBD2. Germline V gene sequence: CDR1 SGHVS, CDR2 FQNEAQ. The CDR3 contains 14 residues. Unmatched junction bases numbered 2, after V lost 5 bases and J lost 2 bases. The CDR3 nucleotides read TGTGCCAGCAGCCGTAGCGGGGGGGCCTACGAGCAGTACGTC. Translation gives CASSRSGGAYEQYV.

The V gene is TRBV27, the J gene TRBJ1-1; 7 nucleotides line up with TRBD1. From germline, CDR1 is MNHEY and CDR2 SMNVEV (reference sequence). The CDR3 is 15 amino acids. CDR3 residues: CGGDPGQRVNTEAFF. The CDR3 DNA is TGTGGGGGCGATCCGGGACAGCGAGTGAACACTGAAGCTTTCTTT.

V gene TRBV21-1 combines with J gene TRBJ2-2; the D call in the table, TRBD1, was not verified against the DNA. TRBV21-1 is a listed pseudogene. This CDR3 has 17 residues. CDR3 residues: CASSKGRGQGSTGELFF. In DNA form, the CDR3 reads TGTGCCAGCAGCAAAGGACGAGGACAGGGGTCCACCGGGGAGCTGTTTTTT.

The gene calls are TRBV10-3 and TRBJ2-3, with 8 bases lining up with TRBD2. Germline loops: CDR1 ENHRY, CDR2 SYGVKD. This CDR3 region has 16 residues. The V and J ends lost 0 bases and 0 bases, in that order; junction bases with no gene match: 2. CDR3 bases: TGTGCCATCAGTGAGTCGGTAGCGGGGAGCACAGATACGCAGTATTTT. It translates to CAISESVAGSTDTQYF.

The gene calls are TRBV11-3 and TRBJ2-4; 9 positions agree with TRBD1. This CDR3 has 13 residues. V lost 5 bases and J lost 9; bases outside the gene matches: 5. CDR1 is SGHNT and CDR2 is YENEEA in the germline V gene. CDR3 sequence reads: CASSTGQGTIQYF. CDR3 sequence (DNA): TGTGCCAGCAGCACCGGACAGGGGACCATTCAGTACTTC.

The DNA of the CDR3 is TGTGCCAGCAGCCGACAGGGGGCGGGAGCTTTCTTT. Protein product: CASSRQGAGAFF. This chain connects TRBV6-5 to TRBJ1-1; 10 nucleotides align to TRBD1. V lost 6 bases to trimming and J lost 10 bases; unmatched junction nucleotides: 5. Germline V lookup: CDR1 MNHEY, CDR2 SVGAGI. The CDR3 contains 12 residues.

V gene TRBV5-1 combines with J gene TRBJ2-7; 8 bases map to TRBD1. V was pared by 6 bases and J by 4 bases, with 9 bases of the junction left unmatched. This CDR3 comprises 14 residues. Looked up from germline, CDR1 is SGHRS and CDR2 is YFSETQ. CDR3 amino acids: CASTSGTGFYEQYF. DNA for the CDR3: TGCGCCAGCACCTCCGGGACAGGCTTTTACGAGCAGTACTTC.

J is TRBJ2-7 and V is TRBV28; 8 bases fit TRBD1. Per the germline V gene, CDR1 is MDHEN and CDR2 is SYDVKM. The length of the CDR3 is 12 residues. The V gene end was trimmed by 5 bases and the J gene end by 3 bases; junction bases not matched to a gene: 0. The DNA for the CDR3 is TGTGCCAGCAGTGGACAGGGCTACGAGCAGTACTTC. Encoded protein: CASSGQGYEQYF.

The CDR3 coding sequence is TGTGCCAACAACTCAGGGGGCTCTGGGGCCAACGTCCTGACTTTC. Its translation is CANNSGGSGANVLTF. The rearrangement links TRBV6-5 to TRBJ2-6; 7 bases line up with TRBD1. The CDR3 is 15 amino acids. J lost 0 bases, V lost 10 bases, and 6 bases had no gene match. Germline V gene data show CDR1 as MNHEY and CDR2 as SVGAGI.